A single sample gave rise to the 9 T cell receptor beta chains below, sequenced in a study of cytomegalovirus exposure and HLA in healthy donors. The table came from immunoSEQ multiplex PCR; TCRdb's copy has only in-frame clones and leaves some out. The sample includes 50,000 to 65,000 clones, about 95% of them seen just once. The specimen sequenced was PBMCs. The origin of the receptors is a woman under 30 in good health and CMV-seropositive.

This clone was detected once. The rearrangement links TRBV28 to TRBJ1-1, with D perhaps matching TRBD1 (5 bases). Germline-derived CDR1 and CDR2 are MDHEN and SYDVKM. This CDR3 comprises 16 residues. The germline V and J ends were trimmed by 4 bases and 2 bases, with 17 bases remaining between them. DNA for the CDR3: TGTGCCAGCAGTTCCAGGGCGCGCCGGGTAAACACTGAAGCTTTCTTT. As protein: CASSSRARRVNTEAFF. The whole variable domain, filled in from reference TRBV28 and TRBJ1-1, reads DVKVTQSSRYLVKRTGEKVFLECVQDMDHENMFWYRQDPGLGLRLIYFSYDVKMKEKGDIPEGYSVSREKKERFSLILESASTNQTSMYLCASSSRARRVNTEAFFGQGTRLTVV.

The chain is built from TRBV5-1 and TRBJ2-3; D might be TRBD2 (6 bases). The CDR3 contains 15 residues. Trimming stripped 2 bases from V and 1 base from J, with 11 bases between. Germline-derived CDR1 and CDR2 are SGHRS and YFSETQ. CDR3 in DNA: TGCGCCAGCAGCTTTAGGCCTAGCGGCACAGATACGCAGTATTTT. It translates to CASSFRPSGTDTQYF.

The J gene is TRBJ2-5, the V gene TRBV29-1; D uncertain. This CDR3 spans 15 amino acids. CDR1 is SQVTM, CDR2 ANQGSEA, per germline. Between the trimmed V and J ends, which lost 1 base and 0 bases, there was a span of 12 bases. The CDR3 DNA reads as TGCAGCGTTGAAGGGGCAGTCCTGTACCAAGAGACCCAGTACTTC. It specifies CSVEGAVLYQETQYF.

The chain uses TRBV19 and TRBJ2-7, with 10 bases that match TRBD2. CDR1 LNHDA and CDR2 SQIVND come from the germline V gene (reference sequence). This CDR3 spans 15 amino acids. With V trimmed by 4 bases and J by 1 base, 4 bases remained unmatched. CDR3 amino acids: CASSTLAGGSYEQYF. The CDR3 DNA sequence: TGTGCCAGTAGTACCTTAGCGGGGGGTTCCTACGAGCAGTACTTC.

CDR3 loop: CASSLLPGVTYEQYF. The CDR3 DNA follows: TGTGCCAGCAGTTTACTTCCAGGGGTAACCTACGAGCAGTACTTC. V and J are TRBV27 and TRBJ2-7, with D possibly TRBD1 on 6 matching bases. V was clipped by 2 bases and J by 2 bases, with 13 bases between them. CDR3 length: 15 amino acids. Looked up from germline, CDR1 is MNHEY and CDR2 is SMNVEV (reference sequence).

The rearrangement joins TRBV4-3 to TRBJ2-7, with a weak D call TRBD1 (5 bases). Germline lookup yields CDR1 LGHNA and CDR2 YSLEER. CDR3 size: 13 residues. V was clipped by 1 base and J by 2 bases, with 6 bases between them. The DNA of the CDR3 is TGCGCCAGCAGCCAAGGACAGACCTACGAGCAGTACTTC. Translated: CASSQGQTYEQYF.

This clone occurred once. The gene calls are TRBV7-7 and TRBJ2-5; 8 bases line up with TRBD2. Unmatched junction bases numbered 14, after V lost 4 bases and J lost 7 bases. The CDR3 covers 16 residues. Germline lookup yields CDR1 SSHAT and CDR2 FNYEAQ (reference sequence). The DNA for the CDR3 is TGTGCCAGCAGCTCGCACCTGGCGGGGGGTGGCGTGACCCAGTACTTC. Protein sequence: CASSSHLAGGGVTQYF.

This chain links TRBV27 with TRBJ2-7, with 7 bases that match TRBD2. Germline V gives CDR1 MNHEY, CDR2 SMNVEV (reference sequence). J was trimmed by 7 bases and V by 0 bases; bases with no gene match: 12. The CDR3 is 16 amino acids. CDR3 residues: CASSLSIGLRGEEQYF. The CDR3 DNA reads TGTGCCAGCAGTTTATCAATTGGACTCCGGGGGGAAGAGCAGTACTTC.

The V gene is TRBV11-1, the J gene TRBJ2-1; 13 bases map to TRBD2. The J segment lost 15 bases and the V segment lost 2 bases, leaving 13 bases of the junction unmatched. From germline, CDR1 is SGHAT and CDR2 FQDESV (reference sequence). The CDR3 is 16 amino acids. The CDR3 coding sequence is TGTGCCAGCAGCTTAAGTGTTGGACTAGCGGGAGTGCCTCCGTTCTTC. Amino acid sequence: CASSLSVGLAGVPPFF.